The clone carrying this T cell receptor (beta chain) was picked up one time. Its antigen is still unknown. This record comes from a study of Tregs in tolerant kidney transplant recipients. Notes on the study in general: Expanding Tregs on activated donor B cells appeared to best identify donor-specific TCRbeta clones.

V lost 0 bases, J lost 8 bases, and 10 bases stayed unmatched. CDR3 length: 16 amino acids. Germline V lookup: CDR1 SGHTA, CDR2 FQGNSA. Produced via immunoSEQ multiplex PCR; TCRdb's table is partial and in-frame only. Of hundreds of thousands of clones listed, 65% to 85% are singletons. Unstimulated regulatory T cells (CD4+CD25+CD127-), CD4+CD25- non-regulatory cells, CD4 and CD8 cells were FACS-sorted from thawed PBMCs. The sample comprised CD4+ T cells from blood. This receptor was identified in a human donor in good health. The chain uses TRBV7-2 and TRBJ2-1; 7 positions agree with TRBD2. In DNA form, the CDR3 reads TGTGCCAGCAGCTTAGCGCTGGGCGGGAGTGGGGATGAGCAGTTCTTC. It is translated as CASSLALGGSGDEQFF.